Following are 15 T cell receptor beta chains from one sample sequenced in a study of shared clonotypes between healthy human individuals. Here immunoSEQ multiplex PCR was the method, and the copy in TCRdb shows in-frame clones only, minus some. Found here are 2 million to 2.5 million clones, 85% to 95% of them singletons; the top ten hold about 0.39%. What was sequenced was naive CD4+ T cells from PBMCs. Subset noted: CD45RA+ positively selected. The receptors shown here come from a man between 18 and 29 years old in good health. Some clones in this sample may be carry-over from other donors' samples.

This clone was detected only once. The chain uses TRBV7-2 and TRBJ2-2, with 8 positions matching TRBD1. V lost 5 bases and J lost 3; bases outside the gene matches: 14. CDR1 SGHTA and CDR2 FQGNSA come from the germline V gene. This CDR3 region has 18 residues. The CDR3 DNA reads TGTGCCAGCAGCCCCCCGAGGGGAAGACAGGGGTACACCGGGGAGCTGTTTTTT. Its protein is CASSPPRGRQGYTGELFF.

The chain employs TRBV27 and TRBJ2-5, with 8 bases lining up with TRBD1. V was pared by 6 bases and J by 1 base, with 7 bases of the junction left unmatched. The CDR3 extends over 15 amino acids. Germline CDR1 MNHEY, CDR2 SMNVEV (reference sequence). The CDR3 bases are TGTGCCAGCAGACGGACAGGGTATCTCCAAGAGACCCAGTACTTC. Protein sequence: CASRRTGYLQETQYF.

Concerning this clone itself: Mismatch with germline at one junction end may stem from a read error. The rearrangement links TRBV2 to TRBJ2-3, with D unclear. The CDR3 contains 12 residues. CDR1 is SNHLY, CDR2 FYNNEI, per germline. The CDR3 nucleotides read TGTGCCAGCAGGGAAGAAGTATTTACGCAGTATTTT. Its protein is CASREEVFTQYF.

V gene TRBV6-5 combines with J gene TRBJ1-1; D uncertain. The germline V gene encodes CDR1 MNHEY and CDR2 SVGAGI. This CDR3 comprises 14 residues. The ends were cut back, 10 bases at V and 4 bases at J, with 19 bases in the middle. The CDR3 is CATTPRKRATEAFF. The CDR3 DNA is TGTGCCACCACCCCGAGGAAGAGGGCCACTGAAGCTTTCTTT.

The J gene is TRBJ1-3, the V gene TRBV4-2; D is uncertain. Germline lookup yields CDR1 LGHNA and CDR2 YNFKEQ. V lost 4 bases and J 4 bases, leaving 17 bases between the germline ends. This CDR3 has 16 residues. The CDR3 sequence is CASSRIDGRGGNTIYF. In DNA, the CDR3 is TGTGCCAGCAGCCGGATTGATGGTCGCGGAGGAAACACCATATATTTT.

The V gene is TRBV29-1, the J gene TRBJ2-5; D is uncertain. The DNA end favors TRBJ2-7, so the J call may be wrong. CDR3 length: 16 amino acids. Germline assignment: CDR1 SQVTM and CDR2 ANQGSEA. CDR3: CSVGGALFSPGAEQYF. Here the CDR3 DNA reads TGCAGCGTTGGAGGAGCGCTCTTTTCCCCAGGTGCCGAGCAGTACTTC.

V gene TRBV27 combines with J gene TRBJ2-7; tentatively, D is TRBD1 (5 bases). CDR1 and CDR2 from the germline V gene are MNHEY and SMNVEV (reference sequence). The V gene lost 3 bases and the J gene lost 9 bases, with 15 bases spanning the gap. The CDR3 contains 13 residues. CDR3 in DNA: TGTGCCAGCAGTTTCAAGGAGACAGCAAGGCAGTACTTC. Translated: CASSFKETARQYF.

This clone has just one count. The chain couples TRBV15 to TRBJ2-5; D might be TRBD2 (6 bases). Germline CDR1 reads LNHNV; CDR2 reads YYDKDF (reference sequence). V was cut by 0 bases and J by 2 bases, with 16 bases left in between. This CDR3 comprises 17 residues. CDR3 protein: CATSRDRPGRRQETQYF. The DNA for the CDR3 is TGTGCCACCAGCAGAGATCGACCAGGGAGGAGGCAAGAGACCCAGTACTTC.

This chain uses TRBV7-9 with TRBJ1-1, with no clear D. The CDR3 has 14 residues. V was trimmed by 1 base and J by 10 bases, leaving 16 bases between them. Germline V gene lookup returns CDR1 SEHNR and CDR2 FQNEAQ (reference sequence). The CDR3 DNA is TGTGCCAGCAGCTTAGGGGAAACGTGGTGGGGAGCTTTCTTT. This translates into CASSLGETWWGAFF.

In DNA form, the CDR3 reads TGTGCCAGCATCCCCAATTTAGGCGGGAGCTCCTACGAGCAGTACTTC. It encodes CASIPNLGGSSYEQYF. The V gene is TRBV28, the J gene TRBJ2-7, with 7 bases that match TRBD2. Trimming cost V 7 bases and J 0 bases; bases outside gene matches: 12. CDR3 size: 16 residues. Germline loops: CDR1 MDHEN, CDR2 SYDVKM.

The V and J genes are TRBV5-6 and TRBJ2-3, with 9 bases aligning to TRBD2. CDR1 and CDR2 from the germline V gene are SGHDT and YYEEEE. The ends lost 4 bases at V and 1 base at J; junction bases unmatched: 13. CDR3 length: 18 amino acids. The CDR3 DNA follows: TGTGCCAGCAGCCGGGAGGGCATACTAGCGGGTGGCACAGATACGCAGTATTTT. It specifies CASSREGILAGGTDTQYF.

The chain carries TRBV11-2 and TRBJ2-5; perhaps TRBD1 as D (6 bases). CDR3 length: 18 residues. Between the trimmed V and J ends, which lost 1 base and 2 bases, there was a span of 20 bases. The germline gives CDR1 SGHAT, CDR2 FQNNGV. CDR3 bases: TGTGCCAGCAGCTTAGGGGGAGCAGGGGCGCTAAGTCAAGAGACCCAGTACTTC. It encodes CASSLGGAGALSQETQYF.

The V and J genes are TRBV7-2 and TRBJ2-5, with 8 bases lining up with TRBD1. Looked up from germline, CDR1 is SGHTA and CDR2 is FQGNSA. V dropped 0 bases and J dropped 1; count of bases not matched to a gene: 4. The CDR3 consists of 16 residues. In nucleotides, the CDR3 is TGTGCCAGCAGCTTAGCGCGAGGACAGGGCCAAGAGACCCAGTACTTC. Translating it yields CASSLARGQGQETQYF.

The chain uses TRBV14 and TRBJ1-5; D ambiguous. The germline V gene encodes CDR1 SGHDN and CDR2 FVKESK. V dropped 5 bases and J dropped 0 bases, with 5 bases sitting between them. CDR3 size: 13 residues. CDR3 nucleotide sequence: TGTGCCAGCAGCGGGTATAGCAATCAGCCCCAGCATTTT. Protein sequence: CASSGYSNQPQHF.

The chain recombines TRBV7-3 with TRBJ2-5; a weak D match, TRBD2 (6 bases). Trimming left V 4 bases short and J 6 bases short, with 12 bases between. Germline assignment: CDR1 SGHTA and CDR2 FQGTGA. The CDR3 sequence is 13 residues long. CDR3 sequence reads: CASSYLGGQTQYF. The CDR3 nucleotides are TGTGCCAGCAGCTACCTGGGGGGACAGACCCAGTACTTC.